This T cell receptor beta chain was found in a study of radiotherapy plus CTLA-4 blockade in lung cancer. As for the study in general: Of all patients, approximately 17% responded objectively and approximately 31% showed disease control.

Sequenced by immunoSEQ multiplex PCR; TCRdb stores in-frame clones only, minus some. The sample has approximately 50,000 clones, around 88% seen once. V was clipped by 3 bases and J by 5 bases, with 3 bases between them. Germline V CDR1 and CDR2: SQVTM, ANQGSEA. This CDR3 spans 10 amino acids. Concerning this clone itself: No antigen is known for it.

Findings and caveats of the study: Tumor-derived TCR clones expanded in blood after radiotherapy plus ipilimumab.

Each patient with chemo-refractory metastatic non-small-cell lung cancer was treated with focal radiation plus CTLA-4 blockade using ipilimumab. The rearrangement uses TRBV29-1 and TRBJ2-3; D is unclear. The clonotype originates from a human donor with non-small cell lung cancer that progressed on radiotherapy plus ipilimumab. Some clones in this sample may be carry-over from other donors' samples. Sequences were derived from peripheral blood, sampled from a patient treated with radiotherapy plus ipilimumab. CDR3 loop: CSVERDTQYF. The CDR3 nucleotides are TGCAGCGTTGAGAGAGATACGCAGTATTTT.